These 17 T cell receptor beta chains originate from one sample sequenced in a study of OX40 agonist ivuxolimab in advanced cancers. TCRdb's table, derived via immunoSEQ multiplex PCR, lists solely in-frame clones and lacks some. The sample lists 77,000 or so clones, roughly 86% occurring once. The sample consisted of CD4+ or CD8+ T cells sorted from blood, taken in a trial of the OX40 agonist ivuxolimab. The receptor source for this set is an adult with an advanced solid tumor such as melanoma, head and neck, liver or kidney cancer.

The gene calls are TRBV7-2 and TRBJ2-7, with 7 bases matching TRBD1. V dropped 4 bases and J dropped 5; count of bases not matched to a gene: 23. This CDR3 is 19 amino acids long. Germline V gene sequence: CDR1 SGHTA, CDR2 FQGNSA. CDR3 loop: CASSSLTGKGLGAEDEQYF. The CDR3 bases are TGTGCCAGCAGCTCCCTGACAGGGAAAGGTCTGGGAGCGGAGGACGAGCAGTACTTC.

This clone was counted once. The V call is TRBV20-1, the J call TRBJ2-7; D call uncertain. V was cut by 5 bases and J by 4 bases, with 9 bases left in between. The CDR3 extends over 11 amino acids. Germline V lookup: CDR1 DFQATT, CDR2 SNEGSKA (reference sequence). The CDR3, as DNA: TGCAGTGCTCATCTTTCGTACGAGCAGTACTTC. This translates into CSAHLSYEQYF.

This chain joins TRBV6-1 and TRBJ2-1; D unclear. The germline V and J ends were trimmed by 0 bases and 8 bases, with 11 bases remaining between them. CDR1 is MNHNS and CDR2 is SASEGT in the germline V gene. This CDR3 has 14 residues. Here the CDR3 reads CASSEAILWDEQFF. DNA of the CDR3: TGTGCCAGCAGTGAAGCTATTCTTTGGGATGAGCAGTTCTTC.

A single count supports this clone. The V gene is TRBV30, the J gene TRBJ2-5, with 7 bases lining up with TRBD1. In germline, CDR1 is GTSNPN, CDR2 SVGIG (reference sequence). The CDR3 sequence is 13 residues long. V shed 2 bases and J 5 bases; nucleotides not matched to a gene: 5. CDR3 in amino acids: CAWSRGQWETQYF. The CDR3 nucleotides read TGTGCCTGGAGTAGGGGGCAATGGGAGACCCAGTACTTC.

The rearrangement links TRBV27 to TRBJ2-1, with 12 bases lining up with TRBD2. This CDR3 is built from 15 residues. Losses at the gene ends were 4 bases for V and 6 bases for J; bases not matched to a gene: 4. From germline, CDR1 is MNHEY and CDR2 SMNVEV (reference sequence). In nucleotides, the CDR3 is TGTGCCAGCAGTTCTCTAGCGGGGGGGCGCAATGAGCAGTTCTTC. The encoded protein is CASSSLAGGRNEQFF.

The rearrangement uses TRBV5-6 and TRBJ2-1, with a possible D match to TRBD2 (5 bases). The V end lost 2 bases, the J end lost 4 bases, and 10 bases lay between the germline ends. The germline CDR1 and CDR2 sequences are SGHDT and YYEEEE. The length of the CDR3 is 14 residues. The CDR3 spells CASSLADGYNEQFF. DNA of the CDR3: TGTGCCAGCAGCTTAGCGGATGGGTACAATGAGCAGTTCTTC. Drawing the rest from reference TRBV5-6 and TRBJ2-1, the complete variable domain is DAGVTQSPTHLIKTRGQQVTLRCSPKSGHDTVSWYQQALGQGPQFIFQYYEEEERQRGNFPDRFSGHQFPNYSSELNVNALLLGDSALYLCASSLADGYNEQFFGPGTRLTVL.

This clone came up once. The chain is built from TRBV5-1 and TRBJ2-7; D ambiguous. V was pared by 6 bases and J by 3 bases, with 7 bases between. The CDR3 sequence is 11 residues long. CDR1 and CDR2 from the germline V gene are SGHRS and YFSETQ. This CDR3 reads CASTSNYEQYF. DNA for the CDR3: TGCGCCAGCACCTCTAACTACGAGCAGTACTTC.

The chain combines TRBV30 with TRBJ2-7, with D possibly being TRBD1 or TRBD2 (5 bases each). The CDR3 loop spans 12 amino acids. The germline gives CDR1 GTSNPN, CDR2 SVGIG (reference sequence). This CDR3 reads CAGGRPPHEQYF. The CDR3 nucleotides read TGTGCTGGGGGACGGCCGCCGCACGAGCAGTACTTC.

V and J are TRBV30 and TRBJ2-3; 8 bases agree with TRBD2. From germline, CDR1 is GTSNPN and CDR2 SVGIG (reference sequence). V shed 2 bases, J shed 6 bases, and the junction held 4 bases outside the gene matches. The CDR3 extends over 13 amino acids. Here the CDR3 DNA reads TGTGCCTGGAGTCGGGGGGGCGGTGATACGCAGTATTTT. Amino acids: CAWSRGGGDTQYF. Combining the CDR3 with reference TRBV30 and TRBJ2-3 gives the whole variable domain SQTIHQWPATLVQPVGSPLSLECTVEGTSNPNLYWYRQAAGRGLQLLFYSVGIGQISSEVPQNLSASRPQDRQFILSSKKLLLSDSGFYLCAWSRGGGDTQYFGPGTRLTVL.

This clone showed up just a few times. This sequence joins TRBV5-1 and TRBJ1-5; D is uncertain. V was pared by 0 bases and J by 6 bases, with 10 bases between. CDR1 is SGHRS and CDR2 is YFSETQ in the germline V gene. The length of the CDR3 is 14 residues. CDR3 region: CASSLEGLSQPQHF. As DNA, the CDR3 is TGCGCCAGCAGCTTGGAAGGGCTGAGTCAGCCCCAGCATTTT.

This rearrangement joins TRBV27 to TRBJ1-5; D perhaps matches TRBD1 (5 bases). This CDR3 spans 15 amino acids. Germline-derived CDR1 and CDR2 are MNHEY and SMNVEV (reference sequence). Trimming pared 6 bases from V and 4 bases from J, leaving 16 bases between. The CDR3: CASRFGAAQNQPQHF. The DNA of the CDR3 is TGTGCCAGCAGATTCGGGGCAGCTCAGAATCAGCCCCAGCATTTT.

The gene calls are TRBV18 and TRBJ1-1, with D tentatively TRBD1 (6 bases). Germline V gene data show CDR1 as KGHSH and CDR2 as LQKENI. The CDR3 length is 15 residues. Trimming took 3 bases from V and 0 from J, leaving 11 bases between them. The CDR3: CASSPLDSMNTEAFF. The CDR3 DNA reads TGTGCCAGCTCACCCCTGGACAGCATGAACACTGAAGCTTTCTTT.

About this clone: The junction shows a germline mismatch at one end, possibly a read error. This chain uses TRBV28 with TRBJ2-7; D uncertain. This CDR3 is 14 amino acids long. Germline V gene sequence: CDR1 MDHEN, CDR2 SYDVKM. The CDR3 here is CASRPKGRSYGQYF. DNA of the CDR3: TGTGCCAGCAGGCCGAAAGGCCGGTCCTACGGGCAGTACTTC.

This chain uses TRBV6-5 with TRBJ1-2; 11 nucleotides agree with TRBD1. The CDR3 has 15 amino acids. V shed 5 bases, J shed 2 bases, and the junction held 4 bases outside the gene matches. The germline V gene has CDR1 MNHEY and CDR2 SVGAGI. CDR3 nucleotides: TGTGCCAGCAGTCACCGGACAGGGGGCAACTATGGCTACACCTTC. Translated: CASSHRTGGNYGYTF.

The chain links TRBV18 to TRBJ2-1; 7 bases align to TRBD2. Per germline, CDR1 KGHSH and CDR2 LQKENI. After removal of 5 bases from V and 0 bases from J, the junction contained 4 bases not matched to a gene. This CDR3 region has 15 residues. CDR3 DNA: TGTGCCAGCTCAGGATCTAGCGGCTCCTACAATGAGCAGTTCTTC. The encoded protein is CASSGSSGSYNEQFF. Full variable domain (missing parts from reference TRBV18 and TRBJ2-1): NAGVMQNPRHLVRRRGQEARLRCSPMKGHSHVYWYRQLPEEGLKFMVYLQKENIIDESGMPKERFSAEFPKEGPSILRIQQVVRGDSAAYFCASSGSSGSYNEQFFGPGTRLTVL.

The chain combines TRBV30 with TRBJ2-1, with no clear D. The CDR3 totals 15 residues. Looked up from germline, CDR1 is GTSNPN and CDR2 is SVGIG (reference sequence). V lost 3 bases and J 0 bases, leaving 12 bases between the germline ends. The CDR3 sequence is CAWSSTPISYNEQFF. The CDR3 DNA reads as TGTGCCTGGAGCTCCACCCCAATCTCCTACAATGAGCAGTTCTTC.

This chain connects TRBV11-2 to TRBJ2-7; 9 positions match TRBD2. This CDR3 is 15 amino acids long. Trimming took 1 base from V and 4 from J; bases not matched to a gene: 5. Germline V CDR1 and CDR2: SGHAT, FQNNGV. The CDR3 DNA sequence: TGTGCCAGCAGCTTAGTCGCGGGGGGGCCGTACGAGCAGTACTTC. Encoded protein: CASSLVAGGPYEQYF.